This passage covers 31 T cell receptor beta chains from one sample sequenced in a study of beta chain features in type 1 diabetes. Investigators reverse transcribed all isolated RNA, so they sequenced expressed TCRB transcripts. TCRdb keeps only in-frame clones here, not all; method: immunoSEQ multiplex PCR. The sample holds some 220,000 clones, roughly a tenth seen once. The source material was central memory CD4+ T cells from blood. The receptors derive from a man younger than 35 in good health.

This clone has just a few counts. The CDR3 nucleotides read TGTGCCAGCGAGGGACAGCCTAACTATGGCTACACCTTC. It translates to CASEGQPNYGYTF. The chain couples TRBV6-6 to TRBJ1-2; 7 bases line up with TRBD1. This CDR3 region has 13 residues. J lost 0 bases, V lost 8 bases, and 3 bases had no gene match. Germline assignment: CDR1 MNHNY and CDR2 SVGAGI (reference sequence).

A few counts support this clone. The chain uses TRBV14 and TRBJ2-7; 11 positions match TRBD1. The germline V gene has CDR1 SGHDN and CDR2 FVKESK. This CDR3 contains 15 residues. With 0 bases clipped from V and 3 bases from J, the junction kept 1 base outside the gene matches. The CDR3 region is CASSQEGTGGYEQYF. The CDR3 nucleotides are TGTGCCAGCAGCCAAGAAGGGACAGGGGGCTACGAGCAGTACTTC.

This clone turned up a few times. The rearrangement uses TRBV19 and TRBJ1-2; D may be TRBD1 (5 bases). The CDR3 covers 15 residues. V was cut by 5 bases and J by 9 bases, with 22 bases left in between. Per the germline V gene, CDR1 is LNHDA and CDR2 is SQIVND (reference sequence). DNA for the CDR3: TGTGCCAGTAGTTCCCCCTCGGGGCAGCGAAGGAGCTACACCTTC. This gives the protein CASSSPSGQRRSYTF. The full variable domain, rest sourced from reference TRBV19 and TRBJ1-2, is DGGITQSPKYLFRKEGQNVTLSCEQNLNHDAMYWYRQDPGQGLRLIYYSQIVNDFQKGDIAEGYSVSREKKESFPLTVTSAQKNPTAFYLCASSSPSGQRRSYTFGSGTRLTVV.

This chain's CDR3 is CASTSSGAPGYGYTF. DNA for the CDR3: TGCGCCAGCACGTCTTCAGGGGCCCCGGGCTATGGCTACACCTTC. V usage is TRBV5-1 and J usage is TRBJ1-2, with a possible D match to TRBD1 (6 bases). The V gene's germline CDR1 is SGHRS and CDR2 YFSETQ. V lost 6 bases and J lost 4, with 19 bases in between. The CDR3 is 15 amino acids.

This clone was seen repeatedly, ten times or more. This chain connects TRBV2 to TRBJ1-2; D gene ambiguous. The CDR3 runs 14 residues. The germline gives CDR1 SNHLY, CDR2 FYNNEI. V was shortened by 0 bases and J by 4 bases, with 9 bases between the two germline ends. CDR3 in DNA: TGTGCCAGCAGTGAAGCGAGTGGGAGCTATGGCTACACCTTC. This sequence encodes CASSEASGSYGYTF.

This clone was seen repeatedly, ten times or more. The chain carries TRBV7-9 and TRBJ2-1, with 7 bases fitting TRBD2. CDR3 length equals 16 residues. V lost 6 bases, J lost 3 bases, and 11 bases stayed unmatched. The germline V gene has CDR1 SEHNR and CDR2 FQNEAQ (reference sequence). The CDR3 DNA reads TGTGCCAGCAGGCTCCTCGGGACTACCTTCTACAATGAGCAGTTCTTC. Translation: CASRLLGTTFYNEQFF.

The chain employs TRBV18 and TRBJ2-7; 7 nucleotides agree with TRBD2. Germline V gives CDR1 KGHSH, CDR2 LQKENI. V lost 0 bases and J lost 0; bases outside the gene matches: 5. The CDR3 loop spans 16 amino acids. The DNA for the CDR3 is TGTGCCAGCTCACCACCGGCGAGCGGGAACTCCTACGAGCAGTACTTC. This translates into CASSPPASGNSYEQYF.

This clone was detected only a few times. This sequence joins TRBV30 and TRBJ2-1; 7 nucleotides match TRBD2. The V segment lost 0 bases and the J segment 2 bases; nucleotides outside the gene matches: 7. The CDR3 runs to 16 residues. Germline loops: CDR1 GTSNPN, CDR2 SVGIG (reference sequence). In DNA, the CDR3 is TGTGCCTGGAGTGTACGGGGGGTCCTGGCCTACAATGAGCAGTTCTTC. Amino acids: CAWSVRGVLAYNEQFF.

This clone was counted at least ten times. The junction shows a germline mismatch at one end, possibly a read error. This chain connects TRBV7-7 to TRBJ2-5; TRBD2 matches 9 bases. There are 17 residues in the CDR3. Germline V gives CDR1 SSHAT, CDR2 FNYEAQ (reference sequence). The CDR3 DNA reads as TGTGCTAGCAGCTTAGGGACTGATAGCGGGAGAGGGGAGACCCAGTACTTC. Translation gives CASSLGTDSGRGETQYF.

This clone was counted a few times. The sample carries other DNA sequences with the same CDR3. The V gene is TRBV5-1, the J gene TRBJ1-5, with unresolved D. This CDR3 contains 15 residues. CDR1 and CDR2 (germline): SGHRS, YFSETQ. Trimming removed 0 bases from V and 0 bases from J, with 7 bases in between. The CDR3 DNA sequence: TGCGCCAGCAGCTTGGGCGGGGATAGCAATCAGCCCCAGCATTTT. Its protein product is CASSLGGDSNQPQHF.

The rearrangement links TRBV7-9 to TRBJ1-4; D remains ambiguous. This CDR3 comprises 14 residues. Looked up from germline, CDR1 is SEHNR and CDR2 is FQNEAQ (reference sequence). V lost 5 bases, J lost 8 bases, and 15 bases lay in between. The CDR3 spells CASSPRGGTEKLFF. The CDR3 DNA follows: TGTGCCAGCAGCCCCCGGGGAGGAACCGAAAAACTGTTTTTT.

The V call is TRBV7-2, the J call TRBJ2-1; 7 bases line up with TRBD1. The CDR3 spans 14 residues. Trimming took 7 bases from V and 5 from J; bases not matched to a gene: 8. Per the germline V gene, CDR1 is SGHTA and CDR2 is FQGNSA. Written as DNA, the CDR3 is TGTGCCAGCACTGCCGGGACAGCCAACAATGAGCAGTTCTTC. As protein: CASTAGTANNEQFF. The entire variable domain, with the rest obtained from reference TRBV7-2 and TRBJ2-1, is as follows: GAGVSQSPSNKVTEKGKDVELRCDPISGHTALYWYRQSLGQGLEFLIYFQGNSAPDKSGLPSDRFSAERTGGSVSTLTIQRTQQEDSAVYLCASTAGTANNEQFFGPGTRLTVL.

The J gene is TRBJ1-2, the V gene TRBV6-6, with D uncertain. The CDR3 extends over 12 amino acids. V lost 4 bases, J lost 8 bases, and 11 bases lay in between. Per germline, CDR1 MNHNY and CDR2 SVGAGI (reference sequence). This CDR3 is CASSWPQSGYTF. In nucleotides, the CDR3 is TGTGCCAGCAGTTGGCCCCAATCCGGCTACACCTTC.

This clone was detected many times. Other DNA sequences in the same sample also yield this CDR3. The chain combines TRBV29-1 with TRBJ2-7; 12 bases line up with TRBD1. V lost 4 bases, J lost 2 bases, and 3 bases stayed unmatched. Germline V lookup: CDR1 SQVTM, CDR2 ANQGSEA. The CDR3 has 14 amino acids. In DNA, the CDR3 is TGCAGCGTTGGGGGACAGGGGGCCACCTACGAGCAGTACTTC. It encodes CSVGGQGATYEQYF.

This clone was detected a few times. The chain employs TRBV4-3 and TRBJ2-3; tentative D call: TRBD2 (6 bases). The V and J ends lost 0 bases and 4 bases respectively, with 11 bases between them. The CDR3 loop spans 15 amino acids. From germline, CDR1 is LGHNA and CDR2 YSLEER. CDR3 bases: TGCGCCAGCAGCCAAGATATGGCGGGGTCAGATACGCAGTATTTT. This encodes CASSQDMAGSDTQYF.

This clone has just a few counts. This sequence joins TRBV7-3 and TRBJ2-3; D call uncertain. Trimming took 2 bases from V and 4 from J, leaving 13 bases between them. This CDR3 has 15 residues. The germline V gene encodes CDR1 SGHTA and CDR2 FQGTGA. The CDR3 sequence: CASSLELVTADTQYF. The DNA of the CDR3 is TGTGCCAGCAGCTTAGAGCTAGTAACGGCAGATACGCAGTATTTT.

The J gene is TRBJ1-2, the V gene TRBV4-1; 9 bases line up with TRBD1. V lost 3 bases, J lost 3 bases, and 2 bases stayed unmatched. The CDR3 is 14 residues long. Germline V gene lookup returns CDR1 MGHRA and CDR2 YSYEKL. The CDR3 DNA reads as TGCGCCAGCAGCCACACAGGGGGCCACTATGGCTACACCTTC. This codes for CASSHTGGHYGYTF.

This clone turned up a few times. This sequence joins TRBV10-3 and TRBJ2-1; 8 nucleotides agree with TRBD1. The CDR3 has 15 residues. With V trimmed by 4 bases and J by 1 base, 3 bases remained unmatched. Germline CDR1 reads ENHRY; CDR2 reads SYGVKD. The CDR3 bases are TGTGCCATCAGTGTACAGGGGGGTTCCTACAATGAGCAGTTCTTC. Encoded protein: CAISVQGGSYNEQFF.

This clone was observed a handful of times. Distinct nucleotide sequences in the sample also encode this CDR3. In DNA, the CDR3 is TGTGCCACCAGCAGAGGGACTAGTGGGAGATACGAGCAGTACTTC. Translation gives CATSRGTSGRYEQYF. The V gene is TRBV15, the J gene TRBJ2-7; 7 nucleotides line up with TRBD2. The V and J ends lost 1 base and 4 bases, in that order; junction bases with no gene match: 7. Germline V lookup: CDR1 LNHNV, CDR2 YYDKDF (reference sequence). The CDR3 totals 15 residues.

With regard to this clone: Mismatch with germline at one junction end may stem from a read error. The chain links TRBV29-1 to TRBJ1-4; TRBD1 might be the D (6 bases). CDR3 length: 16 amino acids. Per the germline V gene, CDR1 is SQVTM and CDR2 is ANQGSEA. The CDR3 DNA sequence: TGCAGCGTTGCCCCGGGGTGGGGGGCCTCTAATGGAAAACTGTTTTTT. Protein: CSVAPGWGASNGKLFF. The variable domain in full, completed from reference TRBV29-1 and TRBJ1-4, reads SAVISQKPSRDICQRGTSLTIQCQVDSQVTMMFWYRQQPGQSLTLIATANQGSEATYESGFVIDKFPISRPNLTFSTLTVSNMSPEDSSIYLCSVAPGWGASNGKLFFGSGTQLSVL.

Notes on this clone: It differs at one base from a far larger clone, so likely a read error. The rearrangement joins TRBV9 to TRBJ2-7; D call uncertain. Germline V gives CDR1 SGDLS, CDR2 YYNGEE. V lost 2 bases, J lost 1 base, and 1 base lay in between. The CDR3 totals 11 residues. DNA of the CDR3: TGTGCCAGCAGCGTTTCCTACGAGCAGTACTTC. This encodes CASSVSYEQYF.

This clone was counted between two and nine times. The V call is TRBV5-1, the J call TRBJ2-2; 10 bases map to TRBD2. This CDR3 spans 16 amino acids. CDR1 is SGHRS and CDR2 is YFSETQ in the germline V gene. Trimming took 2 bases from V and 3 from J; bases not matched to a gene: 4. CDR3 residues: CASSFLAGADTGELFF. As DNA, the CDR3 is TGCGCCAGCAGCTTCCTAGCGGGAGCCGACACCGGGGAGCTGTTTTTT.

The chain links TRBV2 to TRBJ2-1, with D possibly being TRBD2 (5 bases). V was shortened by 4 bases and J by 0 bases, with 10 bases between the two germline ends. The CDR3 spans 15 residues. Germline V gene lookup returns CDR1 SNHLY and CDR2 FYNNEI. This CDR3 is CASSASRSSYNEQFF. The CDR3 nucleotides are TGTGCCAGCAGTGCTAGCCGAAGCTCCTACAATGAGCAGTTCTTC.

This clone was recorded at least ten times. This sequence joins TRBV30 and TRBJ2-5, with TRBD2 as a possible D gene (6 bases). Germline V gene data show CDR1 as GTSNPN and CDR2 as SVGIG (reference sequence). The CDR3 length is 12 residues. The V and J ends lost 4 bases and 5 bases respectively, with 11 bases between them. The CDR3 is CAWTKGRETQYF. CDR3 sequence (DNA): TGTGCCTGGACGAAAGGGAGGGAGACCCAGTACTTC.

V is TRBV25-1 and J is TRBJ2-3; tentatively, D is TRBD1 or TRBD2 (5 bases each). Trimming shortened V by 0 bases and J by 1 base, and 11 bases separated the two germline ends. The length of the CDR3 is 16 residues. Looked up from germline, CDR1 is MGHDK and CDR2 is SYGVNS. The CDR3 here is CASSEYPGRGTDTQYF. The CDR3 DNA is TGTGCCAGCAGTGAATATCCGGGACGGGGCACAGATACGCAGTATTTT. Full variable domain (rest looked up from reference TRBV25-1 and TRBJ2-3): EADIYQTPRYLVIGTGKKITLECSQTMGHDKMYWYQQDPGMELHLIHYSYGVNSTEKGDLSSESTVSRIRTEHFPLTLESARPSHTSQYLCASSEYPGRGTDTQYFGPGTRLTVL.

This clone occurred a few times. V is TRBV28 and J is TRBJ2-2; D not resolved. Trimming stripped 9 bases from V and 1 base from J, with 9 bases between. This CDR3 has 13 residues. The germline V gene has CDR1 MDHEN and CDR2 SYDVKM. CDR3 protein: CASCNKNTGELFF. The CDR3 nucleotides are TGTGCCAGTTGCAACAAGAACACCGGGGAGCTGTTTTTT.

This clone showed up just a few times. CDR3 nucleotide sequence: TGTGCCAGCAGCCCCAGACAGAAGCTCTACAATGAGCAGTTCTTC. It is translated as CASSPRQKLYNEQFF. The chain is built from TRBV11-2 and TRBJ2-1; D might be TRBD1 (5 bases). V was cut by 5 bases and J by 3 bases, with 14 bases left in between. The CDR3 is 15 residues long. Germline V CDR1 and CDR2: SGHAT, FQNNGV.

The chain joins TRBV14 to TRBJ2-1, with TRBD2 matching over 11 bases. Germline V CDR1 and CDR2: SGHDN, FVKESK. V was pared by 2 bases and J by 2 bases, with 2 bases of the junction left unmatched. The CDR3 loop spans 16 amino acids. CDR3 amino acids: CASSQLAGGPYNEQFF. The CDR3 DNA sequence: TGTGCCAGCAGCCAACTAGCGGGGGGCCCCTACAATGAGCAGTTCTTC.

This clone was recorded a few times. Here the CDR3 reads CASSSASEGETQYF. The CDR3 DNA reads as TGTGCCAGCAGTTCGGCTAGCGAAGGAGAGACCCAGTACTTC. The V gene is TRBV7-9, the J gene TRBJ2-5, with D possibly matching TRBD2 (6 bases). The V end lost 6 bases, the J end lost 4 bases, and 15 bases lay between the germline ends. The CDR3 spans 14 residues. Germline V gene data show CDR1 as SEHNR and CDR2 as FQNEAQ (reference sequence).

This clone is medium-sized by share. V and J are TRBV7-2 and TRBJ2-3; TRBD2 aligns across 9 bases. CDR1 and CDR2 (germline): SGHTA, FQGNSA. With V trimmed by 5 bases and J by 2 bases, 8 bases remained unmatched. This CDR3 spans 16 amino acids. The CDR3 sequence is CASSPIAGGSTDTQYF. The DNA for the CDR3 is TGTGCCAGCAGCCCGATCGCGGGAGGGTCCACAGATACGCAGTATTTT. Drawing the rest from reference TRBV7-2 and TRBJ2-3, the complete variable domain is GAGVSQSPSNKVTEKGKDVELRCDPISGHTALYWYRQSLGQGLEFLIYFQGNSAPDKSGLPSDRFSAERTGGSVSTLTIQRTQQEDSAVYLCASSPIAGGSTDTQYFGPGTRLTVL.

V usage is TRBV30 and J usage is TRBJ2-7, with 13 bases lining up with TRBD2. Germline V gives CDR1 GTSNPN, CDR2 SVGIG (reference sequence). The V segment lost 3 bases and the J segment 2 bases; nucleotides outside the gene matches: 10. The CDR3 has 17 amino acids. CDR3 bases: TGTGCCTGGAGGCCCCGCGTTGGGACTAGCGGGACCTACGAGCAGTACTTC. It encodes CAWRPRVGTSGTYEQYF.